This TCR beta chain is drawn from a study of cytomegalovirus exposure and HLA in healthy donors (dated by TCRdb to 2017 to 2019). Regarding the study in general: According to an earlier analysis of 587 of the donors, about 179 million T cells yielded some 110 million unique TCR beta sequences and about 300 Gb of sequence data. Around 320 gigabases of sequencing data and approximately 85 million unique TCR sequences were included in an early release covering several hundred HLA-typed donors. Of the roughly 400 genotyped donors, roughly 80% fell in the genetic ancestry cluster associated with self-reported Caucasian donors. The study aimed to test whether cataloging public T cell receptors could reveal signatures of past pathogen exposure. Using immunosequencing, the study profiled T cell repertoires from 500 to 800 subjects and related those repertoires to cytomegalovirus serostatus. A separate validation cohort of over a hundred different subjects was used in addition to the roughly 670-subject first cohort. To predict cytomegalovirus infection status, the study combined high-throughput TCR immunosequencing, statistical association of individual TCRs with disease status, and machine learning. In a later analysis, previously published TCR beta repertoires from 670 or so donors were re-analyzed and high-resolution HLA genotyping was added so that TCR occurrence patterns could be studied. In the later analysis, no new phenotypic data were used to find candidate immune exposures; instead, reliance was placed on TCR beta sequences and their occurrence across donors. In an earlier analysis of several hundred of the donors, high-throughput TCR beta sequencing was used to judge whether each TCR beta V gene segment behaved as functional or pseudogenic. Alongside the repertoire data, information on donor age, sex, ethnicity and CMV serostatus was compiled. Genome-wide SNP genotypes for about 65% of the 666 donors were used in a later genetic analysis, which treated that subset as a discovery cohort. All discovery cohort repertoires had been generated on a single sequencing platform. Class I and class II HLA loci were covered by the typing at four-digit resolution. The number of typed donors differed by locus: about 620-640 for A, B, C, DRB1 and DQB1; 500 to 550 for DQA1; fewer than 610 for DPA1; and roughly 470 for DPB1. Because of strong linkage in the cohort, roughly five DR-DQ haplotypes were treated as single units for association and clustering. Across about 370 genotyped donors of the cohort, an average of about 240,000 unique TCR beta nucleotide sequences per donor were sequenced, and around 19% of those sequences were non-productive. Study-wide findings and limitations: According to a later analysis, most CMV-associated TCR beta chains appeared to be HLA-restricted, and the HLA associations seemed to be driven largely by CMV exposure. Because the 87-base-pair reads could not distinguish some IMGT-functional V segments, including TRBV6-2 and TRBV6-3, those segments were excluded. In a later analysis, TCR association rates were found to vary across HLA loci, with the most associated TCRs seen for DRB1 alleles and the fewest for HLA-C alleles. A later analysis associated 16,951 TCR beta sequences with specific HLA alleles at a false discovery rate of 0.05. Because some donors lacked HLA typing at each locus, the association tests relied only on the typed subset. Correlated functional status among segregating V segments might reflect linkage disequilibrium, but an unknown experimental factor could not be ruled out. Only TCR beta chains were sequenced in this cohort, and the absence of alpha or paired-chain data limited detectable features. Three of the identified cytomegalovirus-associated TCR beta chains were confirmed in vitro to be specific for cytomegalovirus antigens. In both the original and validation cohorts, the classifier was reported to diagnose cytomegalovirus status with high specificity and sensitivity. In a later genetic analysis, fewer N-insertions in productive TCRs were reported among donors in an Asian-associated ancestry cluster than the roughly 700-donor mean. Some 15 rarely observed V segments, including chromosome 9 orphons, were excluded from the earlier analysis of several hundred of the donors because counts were too low. Immune exposure information for the cohort was limited to CMV serostatus. The presence/absence analyses assumed that sequencing depth was roughly uniform across donors, and that assumption may not be true. A cluster of highly shared sequence variants was judged likely to be a technical artifact of the sequencing pipeline. Strong co-occurrence of HLA alleles, especially DR and DQ, made assigning TCR associations to individual alleles difficult. A later genetic analysis associated a missense DCLRE1C variant with V-gene and J-gene trimming of TCR beta chains, and an independent cohort replicated the association. The study gave a list of about 150 TCR beta chains associated with cytomegalovirus. While some public TCRs were present in many individuals, most TCR sequences turned up only very rarely across donors. Broadly in line with IMGT annotations, most TCR beta V segments showed up in productive rearrangements about 90% or about 30% of the time in an earlier analysis of around 550 of the donors. A later analysis found that HLA-associated TCR beta chains were more clonally expanded and had lower generation probabilities than equally common non-associated chains. The authors suggested that the approach could potentially be extended to other disease states and immunological phenotypes. A further reported finding was that TCR beta sequences accurately predicted the HLA-A and HLA-B alleles for most subjects in the first cohort. A later analysis reported that several top co-occurrence clusters appeared linked to parvovirus B19, influenza, CMV and Epstein-Barr virus.

The cohort consisted of 600 to 700 healthy bone marrow donors. At the time of sampling, all cohort members were nominally healthy, though unrecorded immune exposures were likely present. The donor was CMV seronegative and belonged to the group of under 400 seronegative cohort members. Each donor provided a peripheral blood sample, and peripheral blood mononuclear cells were used for TCR beta sequencing. Genomic DNA extraction from the blood cell samples was performed with the Qiagen DNeasy Blood Extraction Kit. Points on this clone: Its antigen remains unidentified. No per-base quality is available; no much larger clone lies one base away.

V loses 5 bases at its end and J loses 3 bases; junction bases beyond the gene matches: 7. CDR1 MDHEN and CDR2 SYDVKM were looked up in the germline V gene. The CDR3 holds 16 amino acids from the cysteine to the phenylalanine. The retained sequence is limited to the CDR3, 48 bases, with the frame set at the first base. The method was the immunoSEQ multiplex PCR assay. The multiplex PCR relied on a mix of 60 forward primers for TCR Vbeta segments and 13 reverse primers for TCR Jbeta segments. Amplification of the CDR3 region of rearranged TCR beta genes was performed with a multiplex PCR assay on genomic DNA. Amplified TCR beta libraries were sequenced as 87-base-pair reads on the Illumina HiSeq System. Processing in the source paper ran as follows. A later analysis tallied 75 million to 95 million unique TCR beta chains across the 666 repertoires, and approximately 12 million of those chains were shared by two or more donors. A nearest-neighbor algorithm error-corrected the raw reads and collapsed the reads into unique sequences, merging closely related sequences to remove PCR and sequencing errors. CDR3 sequences were aligned to IMGT reference sequences to assign V, D and J gene segments. For a sequence to be retained, a match of at least six nucleotides was required to both a V gene segment and a J gene segment. Rearrangements were classified as productive when the CDR3 lacked stop codons and remained in frame with V and J, and all other rearrangements were classified as non-productive. CDR3 was defined by IMGT convention, running from the second conserved V-encoded cysteine to the conserved J-encoded phenylalanine. In an earlier analysis of just under 600 of the donors, sequences lacking an unambiguous match to a single V gene segment were excluded. In an earlier analysis of 587 of the donors, a V segment was called functional when productive rearrangements were above 56.7%, and segregating when the standard deviation between donors exceeded 5%. To diagnose cytomegalovirus status from the catalog of TCR beta chain sequences, a statistical classification framework was built. In a later analysis, TCR nucleotide sequences were compared against IMGT/GENE-DB human TR gene sequences so that V and J genes could be assigned. In a later analysis, CDR3 sequences and most-parsimonious VDJ recombination scenarios were assigned using the TCRdist pipeline. In a later analysis, each TCR beta chain was defined by its CDR3 amino acid sequence together with its V-gene family, and reads without a unique V-gene family were excluded. In a later analysis, approximately 640 highly shared, low-generation-probability nucleotide sequences were removed to address suspected cross-contamination and a sequencing artifact. In a later analysis, a clonal expansion index was calculated for each public chain from normalized within-repertoire ranks of inferred template counts. In a later analysis, generation probabilities were computed using a VDJ recombination model fitted to out-of-frame rearrangements, and the results were checked against IGoR. In a later analysis, hypergeometric tests were used to score TCR-TCR, TCR-HLA and TCR-CMV co-occurrence, with a repertoire-size bias correction applied to TCR pairs. To estimate false discovery rates, a later analysis permuted the HLA or CMV assignments 20 times. In a later analysis, co-occurring TCRs were grouped using DBSCAN, with TCRdist sequence similarity added in when clustering inside HLA-allele-positive subsets. Repertoires with fewer than 30,000 or more than 120,000 public chains, plus five repertoires with anomalous nucleotide sharing, were excluded from co-occurrence clustering. TCRdb obtained this table from immuneACCESS and retained in-frame rearrangements with V and J assigned. These tables miss some clones; where compared with another copy, unresolved V genes account for less than half of the shortfall, and the remainder is unexplained. V and J calls and clone size are as listed in that table; D and trimming were resolved from the DNA. The sample data list about 180,000 clones, and over 65% of these were observed just once. Around 1.6% of the sample is held by the ten biggest clonotypes.

The TCR was taken from a man between 18 and 29 years old in good health and CMV-seronegative. Here the chain combines TRBV28 and TRBJ1-5, and 10 junctional nucleotides match TRBD1. The sample comprised PBMCs. This receptor carries the CDR3 CASSLTGTGVNQPQHF. The DNA is as follows: TGTGCCAGCAGTCTAACCGGGACAGGGGTCAATCAGCCCCAGCATTTT.